What follows are 22 T cell receptor beta chains derived from one specimen sequenced in a study of T cells after yellow fever vaccination. TCRdb re-called the 5' RACE reads with MiXCR, one entry per CDR3 protein. The repertoire holds around 590,000 distinct CDR3 sequences, with roughly an eighth as singletons. The sequenced sample was PBMCs, obtained on the day of the yellow fever booster vaccination. The receptors stem from a man aged 25 to 40 who received the YFV17D yellow fever vaccine.

This clonotype was found a few times. This chain connects TRBV15 to TRBJ2-3, with a tentative D call TRBD1 (6 bases). Germline values: CDR1 LNHNV, CDR2 YYDKDF (reference sequence). This CDR3 spans 14 amino acids. Deletions cut 4 bases from V and 1 base from J, with 9 bases between. CDR3 in amino acids: CATSISGGTDTQYF. The CDR3 DNA is TGTGCCACCAGCATTTCAGGGGGCACAGATACGCAGTATTTT.

The chain carries TRBV12-3 or TRBV12-4 and TRBJ2-1; the match to TRBD2 covers 9 bases. With 3 bases clipped from V and 9 bases from J, the junction kept 9 bases outside the gene matches. CDR3 size: 15 residues. The CDR3 sequence is CASSFAGGNPVEQFF. CDR3 in DNA: TGTGCCAGCAGTTTCGCGGGAGGGAATCCGGTTGAGCAGTTCTTC.

This chain uses TRBV7-9 with TRBJ1-1; D is possibly TRBD1 (5 bases). Germline lookup yields CDR1 SEHNR and CDR2 FQNEAQ (reference sequence). The CDR3 consists of 15 residues. V was pared by 2 bases and J by 4 bases, with 14 bases between. The CDR3 reads CASSLTRAGGTEAFF. The DNA of the CDR3 is TGTGCCAGCAGCTTAACGAGAGCTGGGGGCACTGAAGCTTTCTTT.

This clonotype was observed a handful of times. The chain recombines TRBV19 with TRBJ2-4, with 7 bases identical to TRBD1. The CDR3 extends over 12 amino acids. Germline assignment: CDR1 LNHDA and CDR2 SQIVND (reference sequence). J was trimmed by 9 bases and V by 8 bases; bases with no gene match: 7. The CDR3 DNA reads TGTGCCAGTTCCCCCCGGGACAGCATTCAGTACTTC. Protein sequence: CASSPRDSIQYF.

V is TRBV20-1 and J is TRBJ2-1, with unresolved D. This CDR3 region has 12 residues. From germline, CDR1 is DFQATT and CDR2 SNEGSKA (reference sequence). V lost 3 bases and J lost 9, with 12 bases in between. The CDR3 reads CSASSLVSEQFF. In DNA form, the CDR3 reads TGCAGTGCTAGTTCCTTGGTTTCTGAGCAGTTCTTC.

In this sample, this clonotype turned up a few times. The rearrangement joins TRBV9 to TRBJ2-3, with unresolved D. The CDR3 covers 15 residues. Deletions cut 0 bases from V and 5 bases from J, with 13 bases between. Germline assignment: CDR1 SGDLS and CDR2 YYNGEE. CDR3 residues: CASSVGLSSQDTQYF. Here the CDR3 DNA reads TGTGCCAGCAGCGTAGGACTTTCGTCCCAAGATACGCAGTATTTT.

The sample holds a few counts of this clonotype. The J gene is TRBJ2-3, the V gene TRBV2; unclear D gene. V was trimmed by 4 bases and J by 0 bases, leaving 11 bases between them. The CDR3 loop spans 15 amino acids. The germline V gene has CDR1 SNHLY and CDR2 FYNNEI. CDR3 loop: CASSVERLSTDTQYF. DNA of the CDR3: TGTGCCAGCAGTGTTGAACGCCTTAGCACAGATACGCAGTATTTT.

This clonotype was seen only a few times. V and J are TRBV27 and TRBJ1-5; TRBD1 might be the D (5 bases). Germline V lookup: CDR1 MNHEY, CDR2 SMNVEV (reference sequence). The CDR3 loop spans 14 amino acids. Trimming pared 4 bases from V and 7 bases from J, leaving 14 bases between. CDR3 nucleotide sequence: TGTGCCAGCAGTTCCGGGACGCCGGGACAGCCCCAGCATTTT. It specifies CASSSGTPGQPQHF.

This chain connects TRBV28 to TRBJ2-2; D gene ambiguous. Germline CDR1 and CDR2: MDHEN and SYDVKM. V was pared by 6 bases and J by 6 bases, with 8 bases between. This CDR3 spans 12 amino acids. The CDR3 coding sequence is TGTGCCAGCAGATTTTTCCCCGGGGAGCTGTTTTTT. Translation gives CASRFFPGELFF.

This chain connects TRBV19 to TRBJ2-1, with 7 nucleotides matching TRBD2. The CDR3 sequence is 15 residues long. V shed 7 bases, J shed 9 bases, and the junction held 15 bases outside the gene matches. Germline V gene lookup returns CDR1 LNHDA and CDR2 SQIVND (reference sequence). Here the CDR3 DNA reads TGTGCCAGTACCATCTCAGCGGGACCTCCGGGTGAGCAGTTCTTC. This gives the protein CASTISAGPPGEQFF.

This clonotype has only a few counts. The V call is TRBV7-9, the J call TRBJ1-1; tentative D call: TRBD1 (5 bases). Trimming pared 4 bases from V and 5 bases from J, leaving 14 bases between. The CDR3 is 14 amino acids. Germline values: CDR1 SEHNR, CDR2 FQNEAQ (reference sequence). The CDR3 protein is CASSWGKRSTEAFF. CDR3 nucleotide sequence: TGTGCCAGCAGCTGGGGGAAGCGGTCGACTGAAGCTTTCTTT.

The genes are TRBV21-1 and TRBJ2-7. TRBV21-1 is a pseudogene. The CDR3 totals 12 residues. The CDR3 DNA sequence: TGTGAACGAGAACCTACATCTTACGAGCAGTACTTC. Residues: CEREPTSYEQYF.

J is TRBJ2-2 and V is TRBV9, with D possibly TRBD1 on 6 matching bases. Germline V gene lookup returns CDR1 SGDLS and CDR2 YYNGEE. The CDR3 has 15 residues. Trimming took off 4 bases at V and 1 base at J, with 11 bases between the two ends. This chain's CDR3 is CASSTGTMNTGELFF. As DNA, the CDR3 is TGTGCCAGCAGCACCGGGACAATGAACACCGGGGAGCTGTTTTTT. Drawing the rest from reference TRBV9 and TRBJ2-2, the complete variable domain is DSGVTQTPKHLITATGQRVTLRCSPRSGDLSVYWYQQSLDQGLQFLIQYYNGEERAKGNILERFSAQQFPDLHSELNLSSLELGDSALYFCASSTGTMNTGELFFGEGSRLTVL.

The sample holds many counts of this clonotype. The rearrangement links TRBV7-9 to TRBJ2-1; 9 bases match TRBD2. Trimming cost V 5 bases and J 9 bases; bases outside gene matches: 5. Germline lookup yields CDR1 SEHNR and CDR2 FQNEAQ (reference sequence). This CDR3 has 13 amino acids. CDR3: CASSRGLAIEQFF. In DNA, the CDR3 is TGTGCCAGCAGCAGGGGACTAGCAATTGAGCAGTTCTTC. The full variable domain, with the rest looked up from reference TRBV7-9 and TRBJ2-1, is DTGVSQNPRHKITKRGQNVTFRCDPISEHNRLYWYRQTLGQGPEFLTYFQNEAQLEKSRLLSDRFSAERPKGSFSTLEIQRTEQGDSAMYLCASSRGLAIEQFFGPGTRLTVL.

In this sample, this clonotype turned up a few times. The rearrangement joins TRBV20-1 to TRBJ2-7; D is possibly TRBD2 (5 bases). CDR1 is DFQATT, CDR2 SNEGSKA, per germline (reference sequence). The CDR3 loop spans 13 amino acids. The V end was cut by 5 bases, the J end by 2 bases, with 13 bases between. CDR3 in amino acids: CSASRGRTYEQYF. CDR3 in DNA: TGCAGTGCTTCCCGGGGTCGGACCTACGAGCAGTACTTC.

This clonotype turned up a few times. The chain joins TRBV19 to TRBJ1-2; 7 nucleotides line up with TRBD1. V trimming: 4 bases; J trimming: 5 bases; junction bases outside the gene matches: 22. CDR1 is LNHDA, CDR2 SQIVND, per germline (reference sequence). CDR3 length: 19 amino acids. The CDR3 DNA reads as TGTGCCAGTAGTACCATGGACAGGCCCCGCCGGTCGGGCGAATATGGCTACACCTTC. Translating it yields CASSTMDRPRRSGEYGYTF. The whole variable domain, remainder taken from reference TRBV19 and TRBJ1-2, is DGGITQSPKYLFRKEGQNVTLSCEQNLNHDAMYWYRQDPGQGLRLIYYSQIVNDFQKGDIAEGYSVSREKKESFPLTVTSAQKNPTAFYLCASSTMDRPRRSGEYGYTFGSGTRLTVV.

This clonotype was observed a handful of times. This sequence joins TRBV7-3 and TRBJ2-1; D remains unclear. Germline assignment: CDR1 SGHTA and CDR2 FQGTGA. The CDR3 contains 18 residues. Trimming pared 0 bases from V and 2 bases from J, leaving 17 bases between. The CDR3 sequence is CASSLTYRLDEAYNEQFF. Written as DNA, the CDR3 is TGTGCCAGCAGCTTAACATACCGGCTGGACGAGGCCTACAATGAGCAGTTCTTC.

This clonotype was counted many times. The DNA of the CDR3 is TGTGCCAGCAGTACACGGACCGGGGGGTACGAGCAGTACTTC. It yields the protein CASSTRTGGYEQYF. The rearrangement links TRBV12-3 or TRBV12-4 to TRBJ2-7, with TRBD2 identical over 7 bases. CDR3 length equals 14 residues. With 5 bases clipped from V and 4 bases from J, the junction kept 8 bases outside the gene matches.

There are a few counts of this clonotype. The chain links TRBV7-9 to TRBJ2-1; D is unclear. Between the trimmed V and J ends, which lost 0 bases and 8 bases, there was a span of 8 bases. The CDR3 contains 13 residues. Germline values: CDR1 SEHNR, CDR2 FQNEAQ (reference sequence). The CDR3 loop reads CASSLATADEQFF. The CDR3 DNA is TGTGCCAGCAGCTTAGCCACAGCAGATGAGCAGTTCTTC.

The genes are TRBV5-6 and TRBJ2-3, with a tentative D call TRBD1 (6 bases). V was trimmed by 4 bases and J by 5 bases, leaving 11 bases between them. CDR3 length equals 13 residues. Germline V gene lookup returns CDR1 SGHDT and CDR2 YYEEEE. DNA for the CDR3: TGTGCCAGCAGCGGAAACAGGGAAGATACGCAGTATTTT. It is translated as CASSGNREDTQYF.

This rearrangement joins TRBV5-4 to TRBJ2-3; no reliable D call. There are 15 residues in the CDR3. The germline V gene encodes CDR1 SGHNT and CDR2 YYREEE (reference sequence). Trimming pared 4 bases from V and 1 base from J, leaving 13 bases between. CDR3 loop: CASSPKSWGTDTQYF. Written as DNA, the CDR3 is TGTGCCAGCAGCCCCAAGTCCTGGGGCACAGATACGCAGTATTTT.

This clonotype was counted a few times. V usage is TRBV20-1 and J usage is TRBJ2-7; 7 bases line up with TRBD1. Losses at the gene ends were 6 bases for V and 7 bases for J; bases not matched to a gene: 15. Germline V gives CDR1 DFQATT, CDR2 SNEGSKA (reference sequence). The CDR3 length is 14 residues. The CDR3 is CSASRGQTRAEQYF. The CDR3 DNA sequence: TGCAGTGCAAGCCGGGGACAGACTCGGGCAGAGCAGTACTTC.